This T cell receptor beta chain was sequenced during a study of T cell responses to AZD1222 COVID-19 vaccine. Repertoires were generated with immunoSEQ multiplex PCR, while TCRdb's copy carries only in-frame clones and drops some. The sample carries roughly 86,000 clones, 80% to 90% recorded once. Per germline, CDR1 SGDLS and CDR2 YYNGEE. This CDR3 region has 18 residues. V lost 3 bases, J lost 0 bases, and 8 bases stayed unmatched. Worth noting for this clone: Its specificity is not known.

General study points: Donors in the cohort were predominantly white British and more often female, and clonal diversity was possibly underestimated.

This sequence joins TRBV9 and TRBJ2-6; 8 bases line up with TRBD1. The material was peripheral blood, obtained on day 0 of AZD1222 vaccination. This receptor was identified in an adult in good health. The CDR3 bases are TGTGCCAGCAGCGCGGGGGACAGGCGCAACTCTGGGGCCAACGTCCTGACTTTC. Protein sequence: CASSAGDRRNSGANVLTF.